Below, 28 T cell receptor beta chains from the same sample are listed, as sequenced in a study of T cells after yellow fever vaccination. TCRdb reprocessed the 5' RACE reads with MiXCR, giving one entry per CDR3 protein. This sample has about 300,000 distinct CDR3 sequences, with approximately 7% found just once. The source material was PBMCs, sampled about 41 days after the first yellow fever vaccination. All receptors come from a man between 18 and 35 years old who received the YFV17D yellow fever vaccine.

In this sample, this clonotype turned up a few times. V gene TRBV11-2 combines with J gene TRBJ1-1; D might be TRBD1 (6 bases). This CDR3 comprises 14 residues. The germline V gene has CDR1 SGHAT and CDR2 FQNNGV. With 3 bases removed from V and 3 bases from J, the gap between germline ends came to 11 bases. CDR3 amino acids: CASSFGQYYTEAFF. Here the CDR3 DNA reads TGTGCCAGCAGCTTCGGACAGTACTACACTGAAGCTTTCTTT.

This clonotype was seen a few times. The chain couples TRBV19 to TRBJ1-5; D gene ambiguous. Per germline, CDR1 LNHDA and CDR2 SQIVND (reference sequence). CDR3 size: 14 residues. V gave up 2 bases and J gave up 8 bases, with 13 bases separating them. The CDR3 spells CASSITKGLKPQHF. The CDR3 bases are TGTGCCAGTAGTATAACCAAGGGCCTCAAGCCCCAGCATTTT.

This clonotype was seen at least ten times. The J gene is TRBJ1-1, the V gene TRBV10-3, with D tentatively TRBD1 (5 bases). The CDR3 covers 17 residues. The germline V gene has CDR1 ENHRY and CDR2 SYGVKD. Trimming left V 11 bases short and J 1 base short, with 26 bases between. Written as DNA, the CDR3 is TGTGCCGTCTCCACCTCTGCCTCGGACACCTCGAACACTGAAGCTTTCTTT. Translating it yields CAVSTSASDTSNTEAFF.

This clonotype was recorded many times. The rearrangement links TRBV5-1 to TRBJ2-5; 12 nucleotides match TRBD2. The CDR3 has 14 amino acids. CDR1 and CDR2 (germline): SGHRS, YFSETQ. J gave up 5 bases and V 4 bases, and 3 bases lay outside the gene matches. The chain's CDR3 is CASSNLAGGETQYF. CDR3 in DNA: TGCGCCAGCAGCAATCTAGCGGGGGGGGAGACCCAGTACTTC.

The rearrangement uses TRBV12-3 or TRBV12-4 and TRBJ1-1; 8 bases match TRBD1. This CDR3 region has 14 residues. V dropped 5 bases and J dropped 7; count of bases not matched to a gene: 9. The CDR3 nucleotides are TGTGCCAGCAGTCCCCAGGGACAGGCGTATGAAGCTTTCTTT. Protein: CASSPQGQAYEAFF.

The J gene is TRBJ2-1, the V gene TRBV5-8; 7 nucleotides line up with TRBD1. V gave up 3 bases and J gave up 2 bases; unmatched junction bases: 5. The CDR3 spans 15 residues. The germline CDR1 and CDR2 sequences are SGHTS and YDEGEE. CDR3 protein: CASSSTGAPYNEQFF. CDR3 sequence (DNA): TGTGCCAGCAGCTCAACAGGGGCCCCCTACAATGAGCAGTTCTTC.

This clonotype was seen a few times. The V gene is TRBV20-1, the J gene TRBJ1-2; no clear D gene. Germline V CDR1 and CDR2: DFQATT, SNEGSKA (reference sequence). Deletions cut 3 bases from V and 7 bases from J, with 6 bases between. The CDR3 totals 10 residues. The CDR3 region has the DNA TGCAGTGCTAGCCTAGCTGGCTACACCTTC. This sequence encodes CSASLAGYTF.

CDR3 loop: CASSLAEGPNTIYF. The DNA of the CDR3 is TGTGCCAGCAGCTTAGCCGAGGGGCCAAACACCATATATTTT. The rearrangement uses TRBV7-9 and TRBJ1-3, with D possibly matching TRBD1 (5 bases). In germline, CDR1 is SEHNR, CDR2 FQNEAQ (reference sequence). CDR3 length: 14 residues. V was pared by 0 bases and J by 6 bases, with 9 bases between.

The chain couples TRBV30 to TRBJ1-2; D call uncertain. Deletions cut 0 bases from V and 8 bases from J, with 10 bases between. Germline CDR1 GTSNPN, CDR2 SVGIG (reference sequence). The CDR3 has 12 amino acids. The CDR3 region is CAWSVAVWGYTF. CDR3 DNA: TGTGCCTGGAGTGTCGCGGTATGGGGCTACACCTTC.

The rearrangement links TRBV15 to TRBJ2-7; D could derive from TRBD1 or TRBD2 (5 bases each). The germline V and J ends were trimmed by 5 bases and 6 bases, with 14 bases remaining between them. Germline assignment: CDR1 LNHNV and CDR2 YYDKDF (reference sequence). The CDR3 runs to 13 residues. The CDR3 nucleotides read TGTGCCACCAGCCCCGCAGGGACCTCCGAGCAGTACGTC. The encoded protein is CATSPAGTSEQYV.

This clonotype was seen a handful of times. V gene TRBV5-6 combines with J gene TRBJ2-5, with D possibly matching TRBD1 (6 bases). The CDR3 consists of 11 residues. V was trimmed by 0 bases and J by 11 bases, leaving 8 bases between them. CDR1 and CDR2 from the germline V gene are SGHDT and YYEEEE. CDR3 in DNA: TGTGCCAGCAGCTTGGGTCAGGGGCAGTACTTC. Translating it yields CASSLGQGQYF.

This clonotype has a handful of counts. This rearrangement joins TRBV20-1 to TRBJ2-7, with D possibly TRBD1 on 6 matching bases. The CDR3 has 12 residues. Trimming left V 6 bases short and J 3 bases short, with 12 bases between. CDR1 DFQATT and CDR2 SNEGSKA come from the germline V gene (reference sequence). CDR3: CSAGQPLYEQYF. For the CDR3, the DNA is TGCAGTGCCGGACAGCCACTCTACGAGCAGTACTTC.

This clonotype was seen at least ten times. This CDR3 reads CASSLETGASSPLHF. The CDR3 nucleotides are TGTGCCAGCAGCTTAGAGACGGGAGCAAGTTCACCCCTCCACTTT. This chain joins TRBV7-6 and TRBJ1-6; D unclear. Germline V gene sequence: CDR1 SGHVS, CDR2 FNYEAQ. This CDR3 comprises 15 residues. Trimming removed 1 base at V and 9 bases at J, with 13 bases between. The whole variable domain, filled in from reference TRBV7-6 and TRBJ1-6, reads GAGVSQSPRYKVTKRGQDVALRCDPISGHVSLYWYRQALGQGPEFLTYFNYEAQQDKSGLPNDRFSAERPEGSISTLTIQRTEQRDSAMYRCASSLETGASSPLHFGNGTRLTVT.

This clonotype was picked up many times. The chain employs TRBV29-1 and TRBJ2-5; 12 nucleotides match TRBD1. The CDR3 covers 18 residues. With V trimmed by 2 bases and J by 3 bases, 13 bases remained unmatched. Germline V lookup: CDR1 SQVTM, CDR2 ANQGSEA. CDR3 residues: CSVELVAGQGAREETQYF. The CDR3 region has the DNA TGCAGCGTTGAATTGGTTGCGGGACAGGGGGCGCGTGAAGAGACCCAGTACTTC.

This clonotype was counted a few times. V and J are TRBV4-3 and TRBJ1-2, with unresolved D. Germline CDR1 reads LGHNA; CDR2 reads YSLEER. The CDR3 is 15 residues long. V lost 0 bases and J lost 3, with 11 bases in between. In DNA form, the CDR3 reads TGCGCCAGCAGCCAAGATTCTGGCGAAGACTATGGCTACACCTTC. Its translation is CASSQDSGEDYGYTF.

The rearrangement uses TRBV14 and TRBJ2-3, with 8 bases lining up with TRBD1. Trimming took 4 bases from V and 3 from J; bases not matched to a gene: 3. The CDR3 runs 14 residues. The germline V gene encodes CDR1 SGHDN and CDR2 FVKESK. CDR3 in DNA: TGTGCCAGCAGCCCGACAGGGGTAACAGATACGCAGTATTTT. This translates into CASSPTGVTDTQYF. The full variable domain, rest sourced from reference TRBV14 and TRBJ2-3, is EAGVTQFPSHSVIEKGQTVTLRCDPISGHDNLYWYRRVMGKEIKFLLHFVKESKQDESGMPNNRFLAERTGGTYSTLKVQPAELEDSGVYFCASSPTGVTDTQYFGPGTRLTVL.

This clonotype was seen a few times. The CDR3 sequence: CASSQVPKSPVALRGRVNTEAFF. CDR3 DNA sequence: TGCGCCAGCAGCCAAGTCCCCAAGTCCCCGGTCGCCCTGAGGGGTCGGGTGAACACTGAAGCTTTCTTT. The chain links TRBV4-1 to TRBJ1-1, with D perhaps TRBD1 (5 bases). This CDR3 region has 23 residues. The V end lost 1 base, the J end lost 0 bases, and 33 bases lay between the germline ends. Germline V lookup: CDR1 MGHRA, CDR2 YSYEKL.

V is TRBV4-2 and J is TRBJ1-6; D gene uncertain. The CDR3 consists of 13 residues. The V end was cut by 0 bases, the J end by 11 bases, with 8 bases between. The germline V gene encodes CDR1 LGHNA and CDR2 YNFKEQ. CDR3: CASSQDKGTPLHF. The CDR3 DNA is TGTGCCAGCAGCCAAGATAAAGGGACACCCCTCCACTTT.

This sequence joins TRBV7-6 and TRBJ2-1; 7 nucleotides agree with TRBD2. The CDR3 is made up of 14 amino acids. Trimming removed 1 base from V and 5 bases from J; junction bases left unmatched: 2. The germline gives CDR1 SGHVS, CDR2 FNYEAQ. Here the CDR3 reads CASSLGAGDNEQFF. The CDR3 coding sequence is TGTGCCAGCAGCTTAGGGGCGGGGGACAATGAGCAGTTCTTC.

J is TRBJ2-1 and V is TRBV2; the D gene could be TRBD1 or TRBD2 (6 bases each). V was clipped by 8 bases and J by 10 bases, with 12 bases between them. Germline assignment: CDR1 SNHLY and CDR2 FYNNEI. The CDR3 has 11 residues. DNA for the CDR3: TGTGCCAGCCGGGGGCCGGGGGAGCAGTTCTTC. Encoded protein: CASRGPGEQFF.

There are a few counts of this clonotype. The chain joins TRBV5-1 to TRBJ1-1; D is perhaps TRBD1 (6 bases). The CDR3 is 15 amino acids. The germline V and J ends were trimmed by 2 bases and 1 base, with 12 bases remaining between them. Germline V gene data show CDR1 as SGHRS and CDR2 as YFSETQ. The CDR3 here is CASSLPDRPNTEAFF. The CDR3 DNA is TGCGCCAGCAGCTTACCAGACAGGCCGAACACTGAAGCTTTCTTT.

This clonotype was detected a few times. V gene TRBV7-2 combines with J gene TRBJ2-3, with D unresolved. Germline V CDR1 and CDR2: SGHTA, FQGNSA. V was cut by 0 bases and J by 7 bases, with 14 bases left in between. This CDR3 is 15 amino acids long. The CDR3 sequence: CASSLALFLANTQYF. CDR3 nucleotide sequence: TGTGCCAGCAGCTTAGCGCTATTTCTGGCGAATACGCAGTATTTT.

This chain links TRBV5-1 with TRBJ1-5; no clear D gene. CDR1 is SGHRS and CDR2 is YFSETQ in the germline V gene. V lost 3 bases, J lost 7 bases, and 14 bases lay in between. The CDR3 totals 14 residues. The CDR3 spells CASSSSLGGQPQHF. The CDR3 nucleotides read TGCGCCAGCAGCTCCAGCCTAGGCGGACAGCCCCAGCATTTT.

The chain employs TRBV12-5 and TRBJ1-1; D gene unclear. V was cut by 0 bases and J by 0 bases, with 14 bases left in between. CDR1 and CDR2 from the germline V gene are LGHNT and FRNRAP. The CDR3 contains 17 residues. CDR3 region: CASGLVYGSRVNTEAFF. DNA for the CDR3: TGTGCTAGTGGTTTGGTCTACGGGAGTAGAGTGAACACTGAAGCTTTCTTT.

V and J are TRBV29-1 and TRBJ1-5; no clear D. Germline V CDR1 and CDR2: SQVTM, ANQGSEA. Trimming cost V 1 base and J 4 bases, with 8 bases left between them. The CDR3 extends over 13 amino acids. CDR3 bases: TGCAGCGTTGAAGTTGGAGCTAATCAGCCCCAGCATTTT. This encodes CSVEVGANQPQHF. The variable domain in full, completed from reference TRBV29-1 and TRBJ1-5, reads SAVISQKPSRDICQRGTSLTIQCQVDSQVTMMFWYRQQPGQSLTLIATANQGSEATYESGFVIDKFPISRPNLTFSTLTVSNMSPEDSSIYLCSVEVGANQPQHFGDGTRLSIL.

This clonotype was picked up many times. V usage is TRBV4-3 and J usage is TRBJ2-2; 7 bases are a match to TRBD2. The CDR3 loop spans 15 amino acids. CDR1 and CDR2 from the germline V gene are LGHNA and YSLEER. The junction had 3 bases not matched to a gene; V was cut back by 1 base and J by 4 bases. CDR3 sequence reads: CASSQVWGGTGELFF. DNA for the CDR3: TGCGCCAGCAGCCAAGTGTGGGGGGGCACCGGGGAGCTGTTTTTT.

This clonotype occurred many times. The chain uses TRBV12-3 or TRBV12-4 and TRBJ1-1; a possible D gene is TRBD1 (5 bases). Trimming cost V 10 bases and J 8 bases, with 17 bases left between them. This CDR3 contains 12 residues. CDR3 nucleotides: TGTGCCACCTCACTGGCGGGGGGGGAAGCTTTCTTT. As protein: CATSLAGGEAFF.

The genes are TRBV6-5 and TRBJ1-2; 8 bases are a match to TRBD1. With 5 bases clipped from V and 7 bases from J, the junction kept 6 bases outside the gene matches. CDR3 length equals 13 residues. Germline V gives CDR1 MNHEY, CDR2 SVGAGI. CDR3 sequence: CASSNQGAGGYTF. CDR3 bases: TGTGCCAGCAGTAACCAGGGGGCGGGTGGCTACACCTTC.